This T cell receptor (beta chain) is drawn from a study of CD4 T cells in relation to SARS-CoV-2 and coronaviruses. Overall study findings and caveats: This crossreactivity analysis covered spike protein alone, no other viral proteins. SARS-CoV-2-driven expansion was significantly weaker in crossreactive than monoreactive clones.

The CDR3 is made up of 15 amino acids. Trimming removed 7 bases from V and 0 bases from J; junction bases left unmatched: 4. Germline V gene lookup returns CDR1 SGHTA and CDR2 FQGNSA. Remarks on this clone: Its antigen is unknown.

TCRdb's table, derived via immunoSEQ multiplex PCR, lists solely in-frame clones and lacks some. The sample consists of some 20,000 clones, about 77% of them appearing once. CD4+ T cells from unexposed donors were obtained before the COVID-19 pandemic (2011-2018). Isolation of CD4+ T cells took place after approximately eleven days in culture. Cultures held some 1.8 million PBMCs per well with around 9.4 IU/ml IL-2. The source is a human donor in good health. This chain uses TRBV7-2 with TRBJ1-5, with 9 bases identical to TRBD1. Material: CD4+ T cells from PBMCs, cultured in vitro. CDR3 protein: CASNTGGHSNQPQHF. CDR3 nucleotide sequence: TGTGCCAGCAATACAGGGGGCCATAGCAATCAGCCCCAGCATTTT.